This TCR beta chain was captured in a study of blood T cell repertoires in COVID-19. About the research overall: Italy, Spain and the United States were the sources of the convalescent and acute COVID-19 samples. From T cells, B-cell-depleted T cells, or PBMCs came the material, which was cDNA or gDNA.

This clone was found a few times. Original processing methods: Nucleated cell counts were estimated from reference gene primer amplification. Libraries were prepared by immunoSEQ multiplex PCR; TCRdb keeps only in-frame clonotypes and omits some of them. V, J and clone size are taken as reported in that table, and D and trimming were inferred from the DNA itself. The sample has 63,000 or so clones, 88% seen once. Sequencing was done on a sample of peripheral blood. This receptor was identified in a human donor in a cohort sampled during active COVID-19.

The CDR3 DNA is TGTGCCAGCAGTGAAGATACTAGCGGGAGCCAGTTGCAGTTCTTC. Residues: CASSEDTSGSQLQFF. V and J are TRBV6-1 and TRBJ2-1; TRBD2 matches 11 bases. The CDR3 runs 15 residues. CDR1 is MNHNS, CDR2 SASEGT, per germline. Trimming removed 1 base from V and 12 bases from J; junction bases left unmatched: 8.